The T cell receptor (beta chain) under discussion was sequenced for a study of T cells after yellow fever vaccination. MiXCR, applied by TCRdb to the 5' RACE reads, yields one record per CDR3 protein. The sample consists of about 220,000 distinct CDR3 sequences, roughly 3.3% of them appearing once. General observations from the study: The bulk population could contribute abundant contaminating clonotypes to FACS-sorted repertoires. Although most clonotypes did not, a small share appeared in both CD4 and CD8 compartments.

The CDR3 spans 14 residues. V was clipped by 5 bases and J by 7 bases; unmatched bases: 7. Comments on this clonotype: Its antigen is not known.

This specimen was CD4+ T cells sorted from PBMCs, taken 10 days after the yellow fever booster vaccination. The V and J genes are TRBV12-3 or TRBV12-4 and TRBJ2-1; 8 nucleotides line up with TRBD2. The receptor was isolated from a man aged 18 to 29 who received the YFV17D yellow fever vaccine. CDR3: CASSTGGDRNEQFF. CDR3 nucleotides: TGTGCCAGCAGTACGGGGGGGGATAGGAATGAGCAGTTCTTC.